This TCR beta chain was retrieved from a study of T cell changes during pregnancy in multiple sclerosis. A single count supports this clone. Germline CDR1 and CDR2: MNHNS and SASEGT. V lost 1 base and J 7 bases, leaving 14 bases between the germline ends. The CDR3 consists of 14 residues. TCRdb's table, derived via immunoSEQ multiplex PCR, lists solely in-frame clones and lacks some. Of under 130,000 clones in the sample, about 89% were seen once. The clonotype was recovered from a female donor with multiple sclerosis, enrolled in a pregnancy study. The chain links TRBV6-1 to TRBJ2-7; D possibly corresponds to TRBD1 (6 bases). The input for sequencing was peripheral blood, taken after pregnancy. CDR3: CASSEVGQPGEQYF. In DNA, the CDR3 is TGTGCCAGCAGTGAAGTCGGACAGCCGGGGGAGCAGTACTTC.